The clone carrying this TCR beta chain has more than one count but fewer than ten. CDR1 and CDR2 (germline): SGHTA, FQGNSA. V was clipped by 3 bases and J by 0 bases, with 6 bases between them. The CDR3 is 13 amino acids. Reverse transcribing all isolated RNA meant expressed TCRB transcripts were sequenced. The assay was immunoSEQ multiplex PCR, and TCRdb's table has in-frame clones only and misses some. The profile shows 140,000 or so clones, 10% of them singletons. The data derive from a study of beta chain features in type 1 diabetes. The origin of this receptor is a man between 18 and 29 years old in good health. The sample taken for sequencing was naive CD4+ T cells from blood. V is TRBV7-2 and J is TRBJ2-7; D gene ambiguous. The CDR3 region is CASSFGSSYEQYF. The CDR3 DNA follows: TGTGCCAGCAGCTTTGGCAGCTCCTACGAGCAGTACTTC. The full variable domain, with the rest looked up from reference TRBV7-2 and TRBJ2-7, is GAGVSQSPSNKVTEKGKDVELRCDPISGHTALYWYRQSLGQGLEFLIYFQGNSAPDKSGLPSDRFSAERTGGSVSTLTIQRTQQEDSAVYLCASSFGSSYEQYFGPGTRLTVT.